This T cell receptor (beta chain) was retrieved from a study of T cells after yellow fever vaccination. Study context: Fractions containing few cells were prepared with SMART-Seq v4 Ultra Low Input. Study-level findings and limits: Shared CD4/CD8 clonotypes were a small share, likely from convergent recombination. A large majority of primary-vaccination clones showed up again after the booster (about 97% CD4, 88% CD8).

Template-switching 5'RACE yielded the TCR cDNA; a universal primer site and UMIs were added in the process. TCRdb reprocessed the 5' RACE reads with MiXCR, giving one entry per CDR3 protein. The table lists about 110,000 distinct CDR3 sequences, roughly 8.4% of them singletons. The CDR3 runs 14 residues. Germline V lookup: CDR1 LNHNV, CDR2 YYDKDF (reference sequence). V was shortened by 0 bases and J by 3 bases, with 9 bases between the two germline ends. A remark on this clonotype: What it binds is unknown. This may arise from a read error, as a much more abundant clone is one base away.

The V gene is TRBV15, the J gene TRBJ2-7; no clear D gene. The sample consisted of CD8+ T cells sorted from PBMCs, taken 45 days after the yellow fever booster vaccination. This clonotype was obtained from a young man who received the YFV17D yellow fever vaccine. The CDR3 coding sequence is TGTGCCACCAGCAGAGATCCCGAGCACTACGAGCAGTACTTC. Residues: CATSRDPEHYEQYF.